This T cell receptor (beta chain) was recorded in a study of blood T cell repertoires in COVID-19. Study-wide background: There were acute and convalescent COVID-19 samples, and they came from the United States, Italy and Spain. In each case, the material was cDNA or gDNA derived from T cells, B-cell-depleted T cells, or PBMCs.

Assay used: immunoSEQ multiplex PCR; TCRdb lists only in-frame clones, some missing. The sample has under 150,000 clones; 85% are singletons. The CDR3 covers 16 residues. The J segment lost 2 bases and the V segment lost 6 bases, leaving 6 bases of the junction unmatched. The germline CDR1 and CDR2 sequences are MNHEY and SVGEGT. The sequence was collected from a human donor in a cohort sampled during active COVID-19. What was sequenced was peripheral blood. V gene TRBV6-2 or TRBV6-3 combines with J gene TRBJ2-1, with TRBD1 matching over 11 bases. CDR3 amino acids: CASSPRGQGAYNEQFF. CDR3 DNA sequence: TGTGCCAGCAGCCCCCGGGGACAGGGGGCCTACAATGAGCAGTTCTTC.